The present TCR beta chain was sequenced within a study of blood T cell repertoires in COVID-19 (TCRdb year 2020). About the study as a whole: Collaborator samples came from the United States, Italy and Spain and covered acute and convalescent phases of COVID-19. The material from the prospective study consisted of cDNA or gDNA derived from T cells, B-cell-depleted T cells, or PBMCs. The dataset comprised deeply sampled blood TCRbeta repertoires from subjects exposed to, actively infected with, or recovered from COVID-19. The repertoires were released in a freely available public database meant as a resource for research on the immune response to SARS-CoV-2. The samples were drawn from the first 160 participants of the ongoing ImmuneRACE study and from over a thousand subjects provided by 6 global collaborators. A de-identified subject ID, COVID-19 status, age in years and sex were almost always included in the sample metadata. Where available, HLA class I and class II types were taken from metadata supplied by the sample provider and were not determined by assay-based typing.

What the study reported, not specific to this receptor: How much clinical and demographic metadata was included differed by source and by participant, and the metadata was provided uncurated.

TCRbeta CDR3 regions were amplified from genomic DNA by means of the immunoSEQ Assay, a bias-controlled multiplex PCR. For the original study's pipeline: The number of nucleated cells in each sample was estimated by amplification of reference gene primers within the assay. To quantify the absolute abundance of each unique TCRbeta CDR3 rearrangement, sequence reads were collapsed and filtered. For each sample, productive Simpson clonality was calculated as the square root of Simpson's diversity index over productive rearrangements. TCRdb's version of the immuneACCESS table is confined to in-frame rearrangements and falls short of the full clone set. An unresolved V gene accounts for under half of the shortfall where checked; the remainder is of unknown origin. V, J and clone size are taken as reported in that table, and D and trimming were inferred from the DNA itself. This sample comprises some 120,000 clones, 65% to 85% of them detected only once. The leading ten clones occupy less than 2% of the sample.

Each collaborating institution followed its own protocols to collect whole blood in K2EDTA tubes. For TCRbeta analysis, collaborator samples were shipped as frozen whole blood, as isolated PBMCs, or as DNA extracted from either sample type. Turning to this clone: Which antigen it targets is not known. Base quality data are lacking; no much larger clone is found one base away.

The sequence came from a man in his 70s with acute or convalescent COVID-19. Material for sequencing was peripheral blood.

This receptor has the CDR3 CASSPRDLRYEQYF. The sequence in DNA is TGTGCCAGCTCACCACGGGACTTGAGGTACGAGCAGTACTTC. Recombination joined TRBV18 with TRBJ2-7; possibly the D gene is TRBD2, per 6 matching bases. The germline V gene encodes CDR1 KGHSH and CDR2 LQKENI. Including cysteine and phenylalanine, the CDR3 has 14 amino acids. This entry keeps only the CDR3 DNA: 42 bases, framed from base 1. V and J lose 1 base and 4 bases, and a span of 11 bases separates them.